These 26 T cell receptor beta chains were all obtained from the same sample, sequenced in a study of T cells in Graves' hyperthyroidism and ophthalmopathy. TCR beta CDR3 regions were amplified from RNA transcripts. The primer set for the first-round RT-PCR of the TCR CDR3 was HTBI. One entry per CDR3 protein, called by TCRdb with MiXCR from the multiplex PCR reads. The sample comprises 700,000 to 850,000 distinct CDR3 sequences, over 35% of which are singletons, and around 30% rests with the top ten. The sample was blood. The receptors were gathered from a middle-aged woman with Graves' hyperthyroidism.

This clonotype was recorded at least ten times. The chain is built from TRBV15 and TRBJ1-3; TRBD1 aligns across 8 bases. Germline V CDR1 and CDR2: LNHNV, YYDKDF (reference sequence). Unmatched junction bases numbered 5, after V lost 4 bases and J lost 6 bases. There are 14 residues in the CDR3. The CDR3 bases are TGTGCCACCAGCACCCGGACAGGGATAAACACCATATATTTT. Encoded protein: CATSTRTGINTIYF.

The V call is TRBV7-3, the J call TRBJ2-2; D perhaps matches TRBD1 (5 bases). This CDR3 has 18 residues. In germline, CDR1 is SGHTA, CDR2 FQGTGA. Trimming removed 1 base at V and 4 bases at J, with 19 bases between. CDR3 DNA sequence: TGTGCCAGCAGCTTAAAGGGGTCCACCGGCTGGGGCACCGGGGAGCTGTTTTTT. It encodes CASSLKGSTGWGTGELFF.

The V call is TRBV10-2, the J call TRBJ1-2; 9 bases map to TRBD1. J was trimmed by 2 bases and V by 3 bases; bases with no gene match: 4. This CDR3 contains 15 residues. CDR1 and CDR2 (germline): WSHSY, SAAADI. The CDR3 coding sequence is TGCGCCAGCAGTGATACAGGGGGCAGGAACTATGGCTACACCTTC. Amino acids: CASSDTGGRNYGYTF.

This clonotype was recorded once. The DNA of the CDR3 is TGTGCCAGCAGTTACGCAGTACCCGGGACGTACGAGCAGTACTTC. Its translation is CASSYAVPGTYEQYF. The chain couples TRBV7-8 to TRBJ2-7; D is tentatively TRBD1 or TRBD2 (5 bases each). The CDR3 runs to 15 residues. Germline values: CDR1 SGHVS, CDR2 FQNEAQ. Deletions cut 6 bases from V and 4 bases from J, with 19 bases between.

This chain links TRBV12-3 or TRBV12-4 with TRBJ2-7; D not resolved. Trimming shortened V by 8 bases and J by 6 bases, and 14 bases separated the two germline ends. CDR3 length equals 12 residues. CDR3 nucleotide sequence: TGTGCCAGCGGCCTACTAAACAGCGAGCAGTACTTC. The encoded protein is CASGLLNSEQYF.

This clonotype was found many times. This rearrangement joins TRBV7-8 to TRBJ1-2; no reliable D call. The V gene's germline CDR1 is SGHVS and CDR2 FQNEAQ. Trimming took off 7 bases at V and 4 bases at J, with 13 bases between the two ends. CDR3 size: 13 residues. CDR3 sequence (DNA): TGTGCCAGCATGCCGGGTAATTCCTATGGCTACACCTTC. Translating it yields CASMPGNSYGYTF.

V usage is TRBV6-6 and J usage is TRBJ2-5; TRBD2 agrees at 8 bases. J was trimmed by 2 bases and V by 5 bases; bases with no gene match: 13. Germline V gives CDR1 MNHNY, CDR2 SVGAGI (reference sequence). CDR3 length: 17 residues. The CDR3, as DNA: TGTGCCAGCAGTCGGGGGACTAGGAACGAATGGCAAGAGACCCAGTACTTC. This encodes CASSRGTRNEWQETQYF.

The V gene is TRBV6-1, the J gene TRBJ1-2; D gene unclear. Germline CDR1 MNHNS, CDR2 SASEGT. V dropped 7 bases and J dropped 8 bases, with 26 bases sitting between them. This CDR3 comprises 16 residues. The CDR3 DNA reads TGTGCCAGCATTGTTCTCCCAAGAGGCCGATTGTCGGGCTACACCTTC. Translation gives CASIVLPRGRLSGYTF.

V and J are TRBV9 and TRBJ1-5, with 9 bases matching TRBD1. J was trimmed by 0 bases and V by 5 bases; bases with no gene match: 18. The CDR3 spans 20 residues. CDR1 is SGDLS, CDR2 YYNGEE, per germline. In nucleotides, the CDR3 is TGTGCCAGCAGTTTTCTTCGGGACAGGGTCCTTAGACATAGCAATCAGCCCCAGCATTTT. This codes for CASSFLRDRVLRHSNQPQHF.

This clonotype was seen a few times. No conserved phenylalanine or tryptophan is present at the end of the CDR3, so a read error is the likely explanation. The chain joins TRBV10-3 to TRBJ2-5, with a tentative D call TRBD1 (6 bases). The V and J ends lost 6 bases and 5 bases respectively, with 19 bases between them. This CDR3 spans 15 amino acids. Germline-derived CDR1 and CDR2 are ENHRY and SYGVKD. Here the CDR3 DNA reads TGTGCCATCAGACGAACTCAGGGGTCGGGGGAGACCCAGTACCTC. Its translation is CAIRRTQGSGETQYL.

In its sample, this clonotype was seen many times. CDR3 in amino acids: CASSAPDLLYGKLFF. CDR3 sequence (DNA): TGTGCCAGCAGTGCCCCGGACCTTCTCTATGGAAAACTGTTTTTT. This chain joins TRBV6-5 and TRBJ1-4; D ambiguous. CDR3 length equals 15 residues. V was pared by 5 bases and J by 10 bases, with 20 bases between. Germline loops: CDR1 MNHEY, CDR2 SVGAGI.

This clonotype occurred a few times. J is TRBJ2-7 and V is TRBV6-5; D may correspond to TRBD1 or TRBD2 (5 bases each). Germline-derived CDR1 and CDR2 are MNHEY and SVGAGI. This CDR3 is 13 amino acids long. V was pared by 6 bases and J by 6 bases, with 15 bases between. The CDR3, as DNA: TGTGCCAGCAGCCCCTTGGCAGGGAGCGAGCAGTACTTC. It yields the protein CASSPLAGSEQYF.

The J gene is TRBJ1-4, the V gene TRBV7-2, with 7 bases fitting TRBD1. The V and J ends lost 5 bases and 15 bases, in that order; junction bases with no gene match: 15. The CDR3 loop spans 14 amino acids. CDR1 SGHTA and CDR2 FQGNSA come from the germline V gene. The CDR3 DNA sequence: TGTGCCAGCAGCCCACCGGACAGGAGGGGACGGGTGTTTTTT. Protein sequence: CASSPPDRRGRVFF.

In its sample, this clonotype was seen a few times. V and J are TRBV10-3 and TRBJ1-1, with TRBD1 as a possible D gene (6 bases). CDR1 is ENHRY, CDR2 SYGVKD, per germline. The CDR3 runs to 14 residues. Trimming removed 6 bases at V and 1 base at J, with 12 bases between. CDR3 sequence: CAISRGAENTEAFF. The CDR3, as DNA: TGTGCCATCAGCAGGGGAGCTGAGAACACTGAAGCTTTCTTT.

There are a few counts of this clonotype. This sequence joins TRBV4-3 and TRBJ2-6; 7 nucleotides agree with TRBD1. The CDR3 is 20 residues long. Germline CDR1 is LGHNA and CDR2 is YSLEER. V lost 3 bases and J lost 0; bases outside the gene matches: 14. CDR3 sequence (DNA): TGCGCCAGCAGCCAGGGCCCCTCGGGGACAGTGCCCTCTGGGGCCAACGTCCTGACTTTC. Translating it yields CASSQGPSGTVPSGANVLTF.

In this sample, this clonotype turned up a few times. This rearrangement joins TRBV7-2 to TRBJ1-4, with D perhaps TRBD1 (6 bases). The CDR3 totals 15 residues. Germline-derived CDR1 and CDR2 are SGHTA and FQGNSA. The V end was cut by 2 bases, the J end by 2 bases, with 9 bases between. CDR3 bases: TGTGCCAGCAGCTTATTCGGGGGCACTAATGAAAAACTGTTTTTT. Its protein product is CASSLFGGTNEKLFF.

The table lists this clonotype with a few counts. This chain uses TRBV28 with TRBJ1-1, with D unclear. Trimming removed 3 bases from V and 6 bases from J, with 8 bases in between. Germline V CDR1 and CDR2: MDHEN, SYDVKM. This CDR3 spans 12 amino acids. The CDR3 spells CASSLKGSEAFF. DNA for the CDR3: TGTGCCAGCAGTTTGAAAGGGTCTGAAGCTTTCTTT.

The genes are TRBV29-1 and TRBJ1-3; D perhaps matches TRBD1 (5 bases). The V gene lost 5 bases and the J gene lost 3 bases, with 17 bases spanning the gap. Germline-derived CDR1 and CDR2 are SQVTM and ANQGSEA. The CDR3 is 15 residues long. CDR3 DNA: TGCAGCGTTCAGGGAGGAACGAGGGGTGGAAACACCATATATTTT. Protein: CSVQGGTRGGNTIYF.

This clonotype was counted only a few times. This sequence joins TRBV10-2 and TRBJ1-3; TRBD1 matches 9 bases. The junction had 11 bases not matched to a gene; V was cut back by 7 bases and J by 4 bases. The CDR3 length is 16 residues. Germline lookup yields CDR1 WSHSY and CDR2 SAAADI. The CDR3 here is CASKRTGERFGNTIYF. The CDR3 DNA follows: TGCGCCAGCAAAAGGACAGGGGAACGATTCGGAAACACCATATATTTT.

Comments on this clonotype: At one boundary the junction diverges from the germline segment, which might be a read error. The chain carries TRBV29-1 and TRBJ1-1; TRBD1 aligns across 7 bases. The CDR3 extends over 14 amino acids. Germline assignment: CDR1 SQVTM and CDR2 ANQGSEA. The CDR3 loop is CASSGGTVVYEAFF. CDR3 DNA: TGTGCCAGCTCAGGGGGGACAGTCGTGTATGAAGCTTTCTTT.

This clonotype was counted only a few times. CDR3 in amino acids: CASSYLRTLGTYEQYF. The CDR3 nucleotides read TGTGCCAGCAGTTATCTACGGACGCTGGGAACCTACGAGCAGTACTTC. The rearrangement uses TRBV12-3 or TRBV12-4 and TRBJ2-7, with D uncertain. Trimming pared 4 bases from V and 2 bases from J, leaving 18 bases between. The CDR3 loop spans 16 amino acids.

This clonotype was seen a single time. The J gene is TRBJ1-2, the V gene TRBV7-9; D not certain. Germline V gene sequence: CDR1 SEHNR, CDR2 FQNEAQ (reference sequence). The length of the CDR3 is 15 residues. V lost 4 bases and J 1 base, leaving 13 bases between the germline ends. The CDR3 here is CASSSIKKINYGYTF. CDR3 in DNA: TGTGCCAGCAGCTCGATTAAGAAGATTAACTATGGCTACACCTTC.

This clonotype was observed a handful of times. The chain links TRBV9 to TRBJ2-5; the D is unclear. V was shortened by 0 bases and J by 0 bases, with 6 bases between the two germline ends. The CDR3 loop spans 14 amino acids. Per the germline V gene, CDR1 is SGDLS and CDR2 is YYNGEE. In DNA, the CDR3 is TGTGCCAGCAGCGTAGGTCGGAACCAAGAGACCCAGTACTTC. This translates into CASSVGRNQETQYF.

The gene calls are TRBV12-3 or TRBV12-4 and TRBJ1-1; the D is unclear. The CDR3 spans 14 residues. Trimming pared 3 bases from V and 1 base from J, leaving 9 bases between. The CDR3 region has the DNA TGTGCCAGCAGTTTTTGGGCGGCGAACACTGAAGCTTTCTTT. This sequence encodes CASSFWAANTEAFF.

With respect to this clonotype: The CDR3 end shows no conserved phenylalanine or tryptophan, and so a read error is likely. Because the CDR3's place on the DNA is in doubt, the DNA is left out and the CDR3 is given as listed by TCRdb. The chain combines TRBV2 with TRBJ1-6. Germline-derived CDR1 and CDR2 are SNHLY and FYNNEI. The CDR3 numbers 10 amino acids, ends counted. This chain's CDR3 is CASSEGASRL.

This clonotype has a handful of counts. The CDR3 protein is CASSFNDRGLRAFF. In DNA form, the CDR3 reads TGTGCCAGCAGCTTCAATGACAGGGGACTGAGGGCTTTCTTT. The chain uses TRBV7-9 and TRBJ1-1; TRBD1 aligns across 8 bases. Trimming at V came to 3 bases and at J to 11 bases, leaving 11 bases not matched to a gene. The CDR3 runs 14 residues. Germline V CDR1 and CDR2: SEHNR, FQNEAQ (reference sequence).